A selection of T cell receptor beta chains follows, all from one sample in a study of OX40 agonist ivuxolimab in advanced cancers. The method was immunoSEQ multiplex PCR; TCRdb's version includes in-frame clones alone and lacks a portion of them. This sample has about 100,000 clones, with approximately 90% found just once. The sequencing used CD4+ or CD8+ T cells sorted from blood, collected in a trial of the OX40 agonist ivuxolimab. These receptors came from an adult with an advanced solid tumor such as melanoma, head and neck, liver or kidney cancer. Each CDR3 is given with its conserved first and last residue. Each record gives: V gene, D gene, J gene, clone size, CDR3 length, CDR3 protein, CDR3 DNA. D genes are given only for firm matches. Size tells how often a clone was seen (once, few, many) or the class of an expanded clone, and some rows leave it out.

TRBV7-6,TRBD2,TRBJ2-2,once,17,CASSSPGGGTDTGELFF,TGTGCCAGCAGCTCCCCGGGGGGGGGCACGGACACCGGGGAGCTGTTTTTT
TRBV4-1,-,TRBJ2-1,-,15,CASSQTGRGVGEQFF,TGCGCCAGCAGCCAGACCGGCAGAGGGGTTGGTGAGCAGTTCTTC
TRBV5-1,-,TRBJ2-7,-,14,CASLGACISYEQYF,TGCGCCAGCCTAGGGGCCTGTATTTCCTACGAGCAGTACTTC
TRBV4-1,-,TRBJ2-1,-,14,CASSQRGKGNEQFF,TGCGCCAGCAGCCAGAGGGGGAAGGGCAATGAGCAGTTCTTC
TRBV11-2,-,TRBJ1-3,-,13,CASSSTPGNTIYF,TGTGCCAGCAGCTCCACGCCAGGAAACACCATATATTTT
TRBV19,TRBD2,TRBJ2-2,-,16,CASNPGLAGVSGELFF,TGTGCCAGTAACCCCGGACTAGCGGGAGTTAGCGGGGAGCTGTTTTTT
TRBV6-6,-,TRBJ1-2,-,14,CASSSTGANYGYTF,TGTGCCAGCAGTTCGACAGGAGCTAACTATGGCTACACCTTC
TRBV5-1,TRBD2,TRBJ2-5,-,15,CASSLRTSGRETQYF,TGCGCCAGCAGCCTCCGGACTAGCGGGAGAGAGACCCAGTACTTC
TRBV11-2,-,TRBJ2-3,-,13,CASSANHKDTQYF,TGTGCCAGCAGCGCGAACCACAAAGATACGCAGTATTTT
TRBV5-1,-,TRBJ2-7,-,14,CASSAGDRSYEQYF,TGCGCCAGCAGCGCAGGGGACCGCTCCTACGAGCAGTACTTC
TRBV7-3,TRBD2,TRBJ2-3,-,16,CASSQTSGGPTDTQYF,TGTGCCAGCAGCCAGACTAGCGGGGGTCCCACAGATACGCAGTATTTT
TRBV7-7,TRBD2,TRBJ2-2,-,17,CASSLGPRGGDTGELFF,TGTGCTAGCAGCTTAGGACCCCGGGGAGGGGACACCGGGGAGCTGTTTTTT
TRBV5-6,-,TRBJ1-2,-,12,CASSLWDGDYTF,TGTGCCAGCAGCTTGTGGGACGGAGACTACACCTTC
TRBV7-9,-,TRBJ2-7,-,12,CASSSQGYEQYF,TGTGCCAGCAGTTCCCAGGGGTACGAGCAGTACTTC
TRBV7-2,-,TRBJ2-5,-,16,CASSLAKTALGETQYF,TGTGCCAGCAGCTTAGCGAAGACAGCCCTGGGCGAGACCCAGTACTTC
TRBV7-2,-,TRBJ1-1,-,14,CASSSGGGVGKAFF,TGTGCCAGCAGCTCCGGCGGGGGGGTCGGAAAAGCTTTCTTT
TRBV4-1,TRBD1,TRBJ2-7,-,15,CASSQEQGAGYEQYF,TGCGCCAGCAGCCAAGAACAGGGGGCTGGATACGAGCAGTACTTC
TRBV20-1,-,TRBJ1-2,-,10,CSAPDYGYTF,TGCAGTGCTCCGGACTATGGCTACACCTTC
TRBV7-9,TRBD2,TRBJ2-7,-,15,CASRGTSGSGYEQYF,TGTGCCAGCAGAGGGACTAGCGGGAGCGGGTACGAGCAGTACTTC
TRBV11-2,TRBD2,TRBJ2-1,-,16,CASSLGRGEFYNEQFF,TGTGCCAGCAGCTTAGGCCGGGGGGAATTCTACAATGAGCAGTTCTTC